This TCR beta chain was identified during a study of blood T cell repertoires in COVID-19. Study overall: Material from acute and convalescent COVID-19 was sourced from the United States, Italy and Spain. Sources were T cells, B-cell-depleted T cells, or PBMCs; the material itself was cDNA or gDNA.

Source study methods: How many nucleated cells were present was estimated from reference gene primer amplification. The method was immunoSEQ multiplex PCR; TCRdb's version includes in-frame clones alone and lacks a portion of them. V and J calls and clone size come straight from that table; D and trimming were deduced from the DNA. The repertoire consists of 98,000 or so clones, with roughly 88% occurring once and the leading ten covering under 3%. The CDR3 is 15 amino acids. Germline trimming cut 6 bases from V and 5 bases from J; bases unmatched to any gene: 8. Germline assignment: CDR1 MNHEY and CDR2 SVGAGI.

The clonotype originates from a human donor in a cohort sampled during active COVID-19. Source material: peripheral blood. The chain has TRBV6-5 and TRBJ2-5, with 11 positions matching TRBD1. The CDR3 reads CASRGTGGSRETQYF. DNA of the CDR3: TGTGCCAGCAGAGGGACAGGGGGAAGTCGGGAGACCCAGTACTTC.